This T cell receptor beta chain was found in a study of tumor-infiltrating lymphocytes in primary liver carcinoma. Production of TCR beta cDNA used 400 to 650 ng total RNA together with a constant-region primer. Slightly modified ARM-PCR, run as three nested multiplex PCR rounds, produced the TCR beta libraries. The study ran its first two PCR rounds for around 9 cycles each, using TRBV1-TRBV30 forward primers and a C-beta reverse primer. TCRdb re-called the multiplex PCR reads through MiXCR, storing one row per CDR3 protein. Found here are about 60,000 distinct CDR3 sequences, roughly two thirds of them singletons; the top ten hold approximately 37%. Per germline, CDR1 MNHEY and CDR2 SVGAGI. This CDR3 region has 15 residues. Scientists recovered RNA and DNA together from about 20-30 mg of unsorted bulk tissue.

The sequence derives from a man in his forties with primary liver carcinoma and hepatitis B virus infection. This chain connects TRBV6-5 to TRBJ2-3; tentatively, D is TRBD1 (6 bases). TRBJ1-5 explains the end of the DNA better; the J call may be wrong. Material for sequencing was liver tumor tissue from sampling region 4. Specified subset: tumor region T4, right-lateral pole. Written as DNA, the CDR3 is TGTGCCAGCAGCCCGGACAGCTGTAGCACAGATACGCAGCATTTT. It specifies CASSPDSCSTDTQHF.